This TCR beta chain was captured by sequencing in a study of T cell responses to AZD1222 COVID-19 vaccine. Study outcomes and limitations: Baseline seropositivity characterized only six AZD1222 recipients. The donors showed a predominance of white British ancestry and of females, with possible underestimation of clonal diversity.

As for this clone: Antigen: not known.

Researchers grouped second doses given at about 4 or about 12 weeks into one pool. Only in-frame clones appear in the TCRdb table, and some are missing; sequencing was by immunoSEQ multiplex PCR. The table lists nearly 55,000 clones, 80% to 90% of them singletons. Trimming left V 0 bases short and J 2 bases short, with 6 bases between. Per the germline V gene, CDR1 is SGHNT and CDR2 is YYREEE (reference sequence). The CDR3 loop spans 13 amino acids. The source is an adult who received the AZD1222 COVID-19 vaccine. This sample comprised peripheral blood, obtained 28 days after the second AZD1222 dose. The chain is built from TRBV5-4 and TRBJ2-7; D call uncertain. The CDR3 bases are TGTGCCAGCAGCTTGGCAGCGACCTACGAGCAGTACTTC. The encoded protein is CASSLAATYEQYF.